This T cell receptor beta chain was sequenced in a study of T cells after yellow fever vaccination. A single record per CDR3 protein comes from TCRdb applying MiXCR to the 5' RACE reads. The data hold under 700,000 distinct CDR3 sequences, with around a sixth observed a single time. This TCR derives from a man between 18 and 29 years old who received the YFV17D yellow fever vaccine. This specimen was PBMCs, taken 5 days after the first yellow fever vaccination.

CDR3 amino acids: CASSEVPGLASKTQYF. Written as DNA, the CDR3 is TGTGCCAGCAGTGAAGTGCCGGGACTAGCCAGTAAGACCCAGTACTTC. The chain is built from TRBV6-1 and TRBJ2-5; 9 bases match TRBD2. The CDR3 runs 16 residues. V gave up 1 base and J gave up 6 bases; unmatched junction bases: 9. CDR1 and CDR2 (germline): MNHNS, SASEGT.